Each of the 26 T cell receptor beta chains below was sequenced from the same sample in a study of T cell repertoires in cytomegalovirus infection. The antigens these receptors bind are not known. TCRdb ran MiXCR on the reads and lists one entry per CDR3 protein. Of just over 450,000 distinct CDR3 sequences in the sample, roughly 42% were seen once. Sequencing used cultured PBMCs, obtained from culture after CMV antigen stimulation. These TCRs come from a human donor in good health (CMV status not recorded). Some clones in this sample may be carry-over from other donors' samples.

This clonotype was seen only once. CDR3 bases: TGCGCCAGCAGCCAAGACCAGCCGTCGATTCTGTACTATGGCTACACCTTC. This codes for CASSQDQPSILYYGYTF. V is TRBV4-1 and J is TRBJ1-2, with no clear D. This CDR3 is 17 amino acids long. The germline gives CDR1 MGHRA, CDR2 YSYEKL. V lost 0 bases to trimming and J lost 3 bases, with 17 bases between them.

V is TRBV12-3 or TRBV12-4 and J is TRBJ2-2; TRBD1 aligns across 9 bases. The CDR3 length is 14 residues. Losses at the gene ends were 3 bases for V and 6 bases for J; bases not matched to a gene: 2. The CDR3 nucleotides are TGTGCCAGCAGTTTGGGACAGGGTCCCGGGGAGCTGTTTTTT. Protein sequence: CASSLGQGPGELFF.

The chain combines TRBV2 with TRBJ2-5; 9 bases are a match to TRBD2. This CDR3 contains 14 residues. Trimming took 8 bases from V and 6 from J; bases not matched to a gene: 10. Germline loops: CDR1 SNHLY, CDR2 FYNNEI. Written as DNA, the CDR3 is TGTGCCAGCTGTAATAGCGGGAGTACACAGACCCAGTACTTC. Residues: CASCNSGSTQTQYF.

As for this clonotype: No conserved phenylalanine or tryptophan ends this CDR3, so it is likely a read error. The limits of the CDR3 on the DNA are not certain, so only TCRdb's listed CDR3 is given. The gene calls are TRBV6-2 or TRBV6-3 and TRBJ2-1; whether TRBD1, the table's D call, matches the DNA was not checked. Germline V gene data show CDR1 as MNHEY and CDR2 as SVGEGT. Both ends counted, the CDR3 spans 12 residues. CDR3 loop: CASSYGGATIQV.

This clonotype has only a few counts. CDR3 loop: CASSLRAGLAGGVGTDTQYF. CDR3 in DNA: TGCGCCAGCAGCCTCCGAGCAGGGCTAGCGGGAGGGGTCGGCACAGATACGCAGTATTTT. The chain combines TRBV5-1 with TRBJ2-3; 12 positions match TRBD2. CDR3 length: 20 amino acids. Germline CDR1 SGHRS, CDR2 YFSETQ. Trimming removed 4 bases from V and 1 base from J; junction bases left unmatched: 16.

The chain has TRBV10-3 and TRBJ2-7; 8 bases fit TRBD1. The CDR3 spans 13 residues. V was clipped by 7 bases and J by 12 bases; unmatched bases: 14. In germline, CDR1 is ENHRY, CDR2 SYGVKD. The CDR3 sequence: CAIIPGQGGAVYF. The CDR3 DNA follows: TGTGCCATCATCCCCGGACAGGGTGGGGCCGTGTACTTC.

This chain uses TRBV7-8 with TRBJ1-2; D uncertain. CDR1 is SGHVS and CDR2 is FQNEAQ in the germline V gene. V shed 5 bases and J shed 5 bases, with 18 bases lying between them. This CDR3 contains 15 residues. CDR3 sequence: CASSGFAYSVYGYTF. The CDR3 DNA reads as TGTGCCAGCAGCGGTTTTGCCTACTCGGTGTATGGCTACACCTTC.

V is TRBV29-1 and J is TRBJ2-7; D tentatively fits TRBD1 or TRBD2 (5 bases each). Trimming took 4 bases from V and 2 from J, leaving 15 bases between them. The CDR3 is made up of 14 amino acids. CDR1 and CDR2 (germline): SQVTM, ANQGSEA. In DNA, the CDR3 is TGCAGCGTTGTCCTGGGGACCCGAACCTACGAGCAGTACTTC. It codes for CSVVLGTRTYEQYF.

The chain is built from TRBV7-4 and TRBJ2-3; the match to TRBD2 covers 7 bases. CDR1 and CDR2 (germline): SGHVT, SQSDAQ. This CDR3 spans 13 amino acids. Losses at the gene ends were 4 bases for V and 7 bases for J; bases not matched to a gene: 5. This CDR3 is CASSYGAGYTQYF. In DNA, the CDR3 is TGTGCCAGCAGCTACGGAGCGGGGTATACGCAGTATTTT.

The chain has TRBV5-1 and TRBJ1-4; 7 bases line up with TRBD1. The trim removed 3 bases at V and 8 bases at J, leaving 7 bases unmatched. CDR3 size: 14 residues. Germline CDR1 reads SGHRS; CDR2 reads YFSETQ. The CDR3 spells CASSSGRQGEKLFF. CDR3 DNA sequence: TGCGCCAGCAGCTCTGGGAGACAGGGCGAAAAACTGTTTTTT.

This chain's CDR3 is CASTSYLGDTGELFF. The CDR3 region has the DNA TGTGCCAGCACCTCATACTTAGGGGACACCGGGGAGCTGTTTTTT. V and J are TRBV7-6 and TRBJ2-2, with a weak D call TRBD1 (5 bases). The V end lost 7 bases, the J end lost 3 bases, and 15 bases lay between the germline ends. The CDR3 is 15 residues long. Germline CDR1 and CDR2: SGHVS and FNYEAQ.

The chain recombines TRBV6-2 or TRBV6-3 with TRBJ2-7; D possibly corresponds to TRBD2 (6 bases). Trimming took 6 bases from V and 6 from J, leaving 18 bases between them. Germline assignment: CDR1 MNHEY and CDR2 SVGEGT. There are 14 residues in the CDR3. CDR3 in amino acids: CASSWGGPPSEQYF. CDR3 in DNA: TGTGCCAGCAGCTGGGGAGGTCCCCCCTCCGAGCAGTACTTC.

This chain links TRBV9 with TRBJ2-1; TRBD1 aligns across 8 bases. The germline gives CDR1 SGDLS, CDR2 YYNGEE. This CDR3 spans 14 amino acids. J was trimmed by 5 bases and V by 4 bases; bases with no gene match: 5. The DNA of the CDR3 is TGTGCCAGCAGCATAGACAGGGGTCACAATGAGCAGTTCTTC. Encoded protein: CASSIDRGHNEQFF.

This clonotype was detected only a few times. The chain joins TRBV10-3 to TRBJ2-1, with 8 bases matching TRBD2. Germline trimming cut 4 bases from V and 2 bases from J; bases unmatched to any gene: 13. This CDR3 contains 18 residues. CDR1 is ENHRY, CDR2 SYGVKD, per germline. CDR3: CAISGPGGSGETYNEQFF. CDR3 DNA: TGTGCCATCAGTGGCCCGGGAGGGTCAGGGGAAACCTACAATGAGCAGTTCTTC.

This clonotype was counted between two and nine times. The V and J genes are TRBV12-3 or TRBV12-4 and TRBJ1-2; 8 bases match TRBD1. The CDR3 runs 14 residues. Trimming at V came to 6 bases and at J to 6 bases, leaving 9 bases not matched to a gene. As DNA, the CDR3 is TGTGCCAGCAGCTACCGGACAGGGAGTCATGGCTACACCTTC. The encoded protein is CASSYRTGSHGYTF.

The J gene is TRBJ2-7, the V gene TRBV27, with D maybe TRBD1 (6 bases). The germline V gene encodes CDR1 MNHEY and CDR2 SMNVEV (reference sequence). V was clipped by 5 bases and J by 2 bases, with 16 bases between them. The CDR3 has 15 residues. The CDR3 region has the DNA TGTGCCAGCAGTCCCCAGACAGGTTACGCCTACGAGCAGTACTTC. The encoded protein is CASSPQTGYAYEQYF.

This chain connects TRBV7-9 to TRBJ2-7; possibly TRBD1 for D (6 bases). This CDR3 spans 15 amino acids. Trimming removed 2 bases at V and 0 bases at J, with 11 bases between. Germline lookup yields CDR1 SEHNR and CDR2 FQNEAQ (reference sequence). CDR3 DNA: TGTGCCAGCAGCTTACCCGGGACACCCTCCTACGAGCAGTACTTC. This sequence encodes CASSLPGTPSYEQYF.

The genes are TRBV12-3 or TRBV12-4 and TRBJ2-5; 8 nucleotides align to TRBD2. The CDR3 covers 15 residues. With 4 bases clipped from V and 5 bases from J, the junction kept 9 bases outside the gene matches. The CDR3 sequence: CASSSRTRGGETQYF. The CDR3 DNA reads TGTGCCAGCAGTTCCAGGACTCGCGGGGGGGAGACCCAGTACTTC.

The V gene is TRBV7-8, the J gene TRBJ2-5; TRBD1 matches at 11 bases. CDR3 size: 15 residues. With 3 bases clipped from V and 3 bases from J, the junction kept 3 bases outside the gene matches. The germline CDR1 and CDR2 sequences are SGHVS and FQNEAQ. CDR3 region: CASSFPGQGEETQYF. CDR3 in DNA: TGTGCCAGCAGCTTCCCGGGACAGGGGGAAGAGACCCAGTACTTC.

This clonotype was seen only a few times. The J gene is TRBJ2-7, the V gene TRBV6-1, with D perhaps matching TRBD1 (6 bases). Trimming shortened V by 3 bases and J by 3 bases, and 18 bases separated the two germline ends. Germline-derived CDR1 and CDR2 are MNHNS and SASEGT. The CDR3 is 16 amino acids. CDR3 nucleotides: TGTGCCAGCAGTGACCAACAGGGTGGGACGCTCTACGAGCAGTACTTC. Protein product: CASSDQQGGTLYEQYF.

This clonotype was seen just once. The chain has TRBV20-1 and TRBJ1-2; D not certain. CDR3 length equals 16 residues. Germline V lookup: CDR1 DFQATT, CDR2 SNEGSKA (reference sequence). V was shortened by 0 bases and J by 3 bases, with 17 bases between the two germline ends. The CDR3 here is CSARDSLGPRYYGYTF. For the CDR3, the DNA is TGCAGTGCTAGAGATTCTCTTGGGCCGAGATACTATGGCTACACCTTC.

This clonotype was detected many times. CDR3 residues: CASSPGQGGNQPQHF. CDR3 DNA sequence: TGTGCCAGCAGCCCCGGACAGGGAGGCAATCAGCCCCAGCATTTT. The chain carries TRBV7-2 and TRBJ1-5, with 8 bases lining up with TRBD1. Trimming at V came to 5 bases and at J to 2 bases, leaving 5 bases not matched to a gene. The CDR3 spans 15 residues. CDR1 and CDR2 (germline): SGHTA, FQGNSA.

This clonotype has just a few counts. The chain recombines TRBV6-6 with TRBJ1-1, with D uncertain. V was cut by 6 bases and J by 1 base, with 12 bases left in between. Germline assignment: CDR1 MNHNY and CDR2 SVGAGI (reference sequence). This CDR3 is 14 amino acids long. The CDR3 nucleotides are TGTGCCAGCAGGACCCAAACAGAGAACACTGAAGCTTTCTTT. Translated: CASRTQTENTEAFF.

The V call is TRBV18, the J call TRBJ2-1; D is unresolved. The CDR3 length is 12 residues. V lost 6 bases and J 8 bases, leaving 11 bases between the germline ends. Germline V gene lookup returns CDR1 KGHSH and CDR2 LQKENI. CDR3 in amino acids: CASSQLGHEQFF. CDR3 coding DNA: TGTGCCAGCTCCCAGCTAGGCCATGAGCAGTTCTTC.

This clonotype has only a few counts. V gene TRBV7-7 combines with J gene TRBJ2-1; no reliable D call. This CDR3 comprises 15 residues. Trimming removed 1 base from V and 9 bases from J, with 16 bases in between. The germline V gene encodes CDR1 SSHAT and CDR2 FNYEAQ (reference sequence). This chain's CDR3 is CASSLGAITTSEQFF. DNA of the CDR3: TGTGCCAGCAGCTTAGGGGCAATTACCACGTCTGAGCAGTTCTTC.

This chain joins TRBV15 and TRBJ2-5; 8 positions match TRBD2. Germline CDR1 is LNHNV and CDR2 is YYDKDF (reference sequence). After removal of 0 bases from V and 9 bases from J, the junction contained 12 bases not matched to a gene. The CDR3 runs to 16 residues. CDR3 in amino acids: CATSRDLLADVRAQYF. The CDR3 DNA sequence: TGTGCCACCAGCAGAGATTTACTAGCGGACGTCAGGGCCCAGTACTTC.